The rows below give T cell receptor beta chains drawn from one sample of a study of T cells in narcolepsy. Assay used: immunoSEQ multiplex PCR; TCRdb lists only in-frame clones, some missing. Among 18,000 or so clones listed, 86% were seen once. Material for sequencing was memory (CD45RA-) CD4+ T cells from blood. The receptor source for this set is a human donor in good health. The CDR3 runs from the conserved cysteine through the conserved F or W. D genes are given only for firm matches. Expanded clones are given a class, and other clones once, few, many or no size at all.

D gene | J gene | V gene | clone size | CDR3 length | CDR3 protein | CDR3 DNA
- | TRBJ2-7 | TRBV5-5 | once | 11 | CASSFLYEQYF | TGTGCCAGCAGCTTTTTGTACGAGCAGTACTTC
- | TRBJ2-3 | TRBV28 | - | 16 | CASLSRQAADSDTQYF | TGTGCCAGCCTATCTAGGCAGGCCGCGGATTCAGATACGCAGTATTTT
- | TRBJ1-6 | TRBV5-1 | once | 15 | CASSLSRTVDSPLHF | TGCGCCAGCAGCTTGAGTAGGACAGTGGATTCACCCCTCCACTTT
TRBD2 | TRBJ2-1 | TRBV19 | - | 15 | CATKITPAGYNEQFF | TGTGCCACGAAAATCACACCAGCGGGGTACAATGAGCAGTTCTTC
- | TRBJ2-3 | TRBV14 | - | 15 | CASSQRGRNTDTQYF | TGTGCCAGCAGCCAGCGGGGGCGGAACACAGATACGCAGTATTTT
- | TRBJ2-3 | TRBV7-6 | - | 15 | CASSSPTASTDTQYF | TGTGCCAGCAGCTCCCCGACAGCTAGCACAGATACGCAGTATTTT
- | TRBJ1-1 | TRBV28 | - | 15 | CASSIRRGSDTEAFF | TGTGCCAGCAGTATTAGGAGGGGGTCGGACACTGAAGCTTTCTTT
TRBD2 | TRBJ2-1 | TRBV4-1 | - | 17 | CASSQKENSGGYNEQFF | TGCGCCAGCAGCCAGAAGGAAAATAGCGGGGGGTACAATGAGCAGTTCTTC
- | TRBJ2-1 | TRBV11-2 | - | 13 | CASSLDHYNEQFF | TGTGCCAGCAGCTTAGACCACTACAATGAGCAGTTCTTC
- | TRBJ2-3 | TRBV7-6 | - | 17 | CASSLAALRTGTDTQYF | TGTGCCAGCAGCTTAGCGGCTTTAAGGACAGGCACAGATACGCAGTATTTT
- | TRBJ2-3 | TRBV7-2 | - | 11 | CASGVADTQYF | TGTGCCAGCGGGGTAGCAGATACGCAGTATTTT
- | TRBJ1-6 | TRBV7-2 | few | 16 | CASSPDGGGRSSPLHF | TGTGCCAGCAGCCCCGATGGGGGAGGCAGGAGTTCACCCCTCCACTTT
- | TRBJ1-3 | TRBV5-5 | - | 13 | CASSSPSGNTIYF | TGTGCCAGCAGCTCCCCCTCTGGAAACACCATATATTTT
- | TRBJ2-3 | TRBV18 | - | 19 | CASSSQNPQGDLITDTQYF | TGTGCCAGCTCATCCCAGAACCCACAGGGAGACTTAATCACAGATACGCAGTATTTT
- | TRBJ2-5 | TRBV6-1 | - | 15 | CASSPTKGGAETQYF | TGTGCCAGCAGCCCCACGAAGGGGGGTGCGGAGACCCAGTACTTC
- | TRBJ1-2 | TRBV2 | once | 10 | CASGPGGYTF | TGTGCCAGCGGTCCCGGGGGCTACACCTTC
TRBD1 | TRBJ2-7 | TRBV30 | - | 12 | CALKQGTYEQYF | TGTGCCTTAAAACAGGGGACCTACGAGCAGTACTTC
- | TRBJ2-1 | TRBV6-5 | - | 15 | CASSPDRSLENLRFF | TGTGCCAGCAGTCCCGATAGATCCCTAGAAAACCTCCGATTCTTC
- | TRBJ2-2 | TRBV19 | - | 14 | CASSIRAGARELFF | TGTGCCAGTAGTATAAGGGCCGGGGCCCGGGAGCTGTTTTTT
TRBD1 | TRBJ1-2 | TRBV29-1 | - | 14 | CSVEVGQGAGGYTF | TGCAGCGTTGAAGTAGGCCAGGGGGCGGGTGGCTACACCTTC
- | TRBJ2-7 | TRBV7-2 | - | 14 | CASSPYGSVYEQYF | TGTGCCAGCAGCCCCTACGGGAGTGTCTACGAGCAGTACTTC
- | TRBJ2-2 | TRBV7-3 | once | 14 | CASSPRAGSGELFF | TGTGCCAGCAGCCCTAGGGCAGGGTCCGGGGAGCTGTTTTTT
- | TRBJ1-3 | TRBV11-2 | - | 16 | CASSPREGGGGNTIYF | TGTGCCAGCAGCCCCCGCGAAGGGGGTGGTGGAAACACCATATATTTT
- | TRBJ2-7 | TRBV6-6 | - | 15 | CASSSSRWPGAEQYF | TGTGCCAGCAGCTCCAGTCGCTGGCCGGGGGCCGAGCAGTACTTC
TRBD2 | TRBJ2-3 | TRBV7-2 | - | 17 | CASSLAGTSGVTDTQYF | TGTGCCAGCAGCTTAGCGGGGACTAGCGGGGTCACAGATACGCAGTATTTT
TRBD1 | TRBJ2-3 | TRBV7-8 | - | 16 | CASRTDRARWTDTQYF | TGTGCCAGCAGAACTGACAGGGCGAGGTGGACAGATACGCAGTATTTT
- | TRBJ1-3 | TRBV9 | - | 14 | CASSVTDSGNTIYF | TGTGCCAGCAGCGTAACAGACTCTGGAAACACCATATATTTT
TRBD2 | TRBJ2-1 | TRBV6-5 | - | 14 | CATRTSGRSNEQFF | TGTGCCACCCGGACTAGCGGTAGGTCTAATGAGCAGTTCTTC
TRBD1 | TRBJ1-4 | TRBV7-9 | - | 14 | CASSSGQSNEKLFF | TGTGCCAGCAGCTCGGGACAGAGTAATGAAAAACTGTTTTTT
- | TRBJ2-3 | TRBV13 | - | 14 | CASSLGSRPDTQYF | TGTGCCAGCAGCTTAGGGTCTAGACCAGATACGCAGTATTTT
- | TRBJ2-7 | TRBV11-2 | - | 16 | CASSFFPRGRVYEQYF | TGTGCCAGCAGCTTTTTCCCCCGGGGGCGAGTCTACGAGCAGTACTTC
TRBD2 | TRBJ2-5 | TRBV7-8 | - | 15 | CASSPFAGVPETQYF | TGTGCCAGCAGCCCTTTCGCGGGAGTGCCAGAGACCCAGTACTTC
- | TRBJ2-2 | TRBV6-5 | - | 13 | CASNFWLTGELFF | TGTGCCAGCAACTTTTGGTTGACCGGGGAGCTGTTTTTT
- | TRBJ2-7 | TRBV6-5 | once | 14 | CVATRGLPPYEQYF | TGTGTTGCGACCCGGGGGCTTCCGCCCTACGAGCAGTACTTC
TRBD1 | TRBJ2-7 | TRBV29-1 | - | 14 | CSVFRGTGPYEQYF | TGCAGCGTGTTCCGGGGGACAGGGCCCTACGAGCAGTACTTC
TRBD1 | TRBJ1-1 | TRBV4-3 | - | 16 | CASSARQGLRNTEAFF | TGCGCCAGCAGCGCCCGACAGGGGTTGAGGAACACTGAAGCTTTCTTT
- | TRBJ2-5 | TRBV7-3 | - | 15 | CASSFDAGSAETQYF | TGTGCCAGCAGCTTTGATGCAGGGTCAGCAGAGACCCAGTACTTC